This entry describes one T cell receptor (beta chain). Its antigen is still unknown. This entry is derived from a study of T cell responses to AZD1222 COVID-19 vaccine. Whole-study findings and limits: Donors, mostly white British, included more females; clonal diversity was possibly underestimated.

In germline, CDR1 is LGHDT, CDR2 YNNKEL (reference sequence). This CDR3 contains 14 residues. V lost 1 base, J lost 1 base, and 4 bases lay in between. TCRdb keeps only in-frame clones here, not all; method: immunoSEQ multiplex PCR. The sample includes about 130,000 clones, roughly 90% of them seen just once. This sequence originates from an adult who received the AZD1222 COVID-19 vaccine. V is TRBV3-1 (or the pseudogene TRBV3-2) and J is TRBJ2-2, with no clear D. The sequencing here drew on peripheral blood, taken 28 days after the second AZD1222 dose. As DNA, the CDR3 is TGTGCCAGCAGCCAAGGGCAGAACACCGGGGAGCTGTTTTTT. It is translated as CASSQGQNTGELFF.